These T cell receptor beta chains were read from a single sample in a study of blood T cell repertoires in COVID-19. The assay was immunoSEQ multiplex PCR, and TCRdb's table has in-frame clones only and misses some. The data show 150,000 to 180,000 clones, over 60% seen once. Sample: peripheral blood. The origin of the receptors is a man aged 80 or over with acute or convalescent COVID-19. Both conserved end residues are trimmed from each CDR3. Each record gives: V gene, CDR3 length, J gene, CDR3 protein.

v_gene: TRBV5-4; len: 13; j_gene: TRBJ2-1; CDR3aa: ASSPSPQRYNEQF
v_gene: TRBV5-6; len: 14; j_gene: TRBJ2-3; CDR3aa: ASSLVLAGGTDTQY
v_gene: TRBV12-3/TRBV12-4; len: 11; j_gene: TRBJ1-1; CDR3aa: ASRYRGLTEAF
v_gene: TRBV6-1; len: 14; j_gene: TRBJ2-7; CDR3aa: ASSEDLGRGSYEQY
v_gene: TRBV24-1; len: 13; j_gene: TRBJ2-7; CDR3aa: ATRIAGGVTYEQY
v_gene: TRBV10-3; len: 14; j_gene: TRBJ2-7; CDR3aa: AISSRAGSGAYEQY
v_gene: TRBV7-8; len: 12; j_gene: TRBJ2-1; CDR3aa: ASSGRTANNEQF
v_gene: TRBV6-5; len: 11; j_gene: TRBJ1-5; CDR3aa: ASSYGTDQPQH
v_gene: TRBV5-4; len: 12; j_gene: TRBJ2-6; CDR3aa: ASSREYGANVLT
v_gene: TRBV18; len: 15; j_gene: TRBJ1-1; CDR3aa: ASSPDWTGGACGEAF
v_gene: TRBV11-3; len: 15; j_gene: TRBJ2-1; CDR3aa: ASSLVGSLSSYNEQF
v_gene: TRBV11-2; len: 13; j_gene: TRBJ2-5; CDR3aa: ASSFSTGTEETQY
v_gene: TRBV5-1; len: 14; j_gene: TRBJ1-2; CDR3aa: ASSLRLRAVDFGYT
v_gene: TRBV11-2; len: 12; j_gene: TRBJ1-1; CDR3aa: ASRGQLMNTEAF
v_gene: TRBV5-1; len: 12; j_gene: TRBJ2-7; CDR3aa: ASRARGDSYEQY
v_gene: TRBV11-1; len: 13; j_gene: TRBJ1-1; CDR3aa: ASSLETGVGTEAF
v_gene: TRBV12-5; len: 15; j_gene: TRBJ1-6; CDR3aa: ASGLVIGGTDNSPLH
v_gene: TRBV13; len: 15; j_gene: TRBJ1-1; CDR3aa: ASSLVGLQGADTEAF
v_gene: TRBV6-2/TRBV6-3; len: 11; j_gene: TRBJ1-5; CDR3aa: ASSLTGSQPQH
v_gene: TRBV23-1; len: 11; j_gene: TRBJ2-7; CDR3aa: ASSPREDYEQY
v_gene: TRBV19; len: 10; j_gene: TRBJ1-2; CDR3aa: ASRTGAYGYT
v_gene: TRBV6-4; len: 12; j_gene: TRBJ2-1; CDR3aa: ASSPSEAYNEQF
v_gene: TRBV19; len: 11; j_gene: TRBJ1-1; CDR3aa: ASSIGQGRGAF
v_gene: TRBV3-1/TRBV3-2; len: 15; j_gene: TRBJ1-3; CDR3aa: ASSQGSRGYSGNTIY
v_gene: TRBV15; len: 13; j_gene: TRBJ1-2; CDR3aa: ATSRPGTGVGGYT
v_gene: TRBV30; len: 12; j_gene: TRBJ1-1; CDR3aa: AWSGQGANTEAF
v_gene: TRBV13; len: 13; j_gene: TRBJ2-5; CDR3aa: ASSERLAGQETQY
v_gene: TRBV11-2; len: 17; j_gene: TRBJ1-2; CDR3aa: ASSLVGQGAQFKNYGYT
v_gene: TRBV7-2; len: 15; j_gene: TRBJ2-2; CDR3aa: ASSIQLAGANTGELF
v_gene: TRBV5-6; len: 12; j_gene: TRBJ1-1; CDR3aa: ASSLVAQNTEAF
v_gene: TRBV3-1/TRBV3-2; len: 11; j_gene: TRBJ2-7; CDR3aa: ASSQVGPYEQY
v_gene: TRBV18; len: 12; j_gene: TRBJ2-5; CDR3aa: ASSSMDTQETQY
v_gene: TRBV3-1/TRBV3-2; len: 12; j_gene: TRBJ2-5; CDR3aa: ASSQDSGSKTQY
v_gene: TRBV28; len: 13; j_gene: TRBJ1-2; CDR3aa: ASSLADRVERGYT
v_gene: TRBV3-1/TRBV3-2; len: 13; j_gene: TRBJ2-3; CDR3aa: ASSQVSGCTDTQY
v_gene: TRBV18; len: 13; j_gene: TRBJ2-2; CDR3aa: ASSSQEGETGELF
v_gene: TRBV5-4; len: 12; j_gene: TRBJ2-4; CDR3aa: ASSLARRKNIQY
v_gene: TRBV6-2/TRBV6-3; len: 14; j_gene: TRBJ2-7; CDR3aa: ASSSPGLAGTYEQY
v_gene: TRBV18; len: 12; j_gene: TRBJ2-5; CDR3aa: ASSPQGARETQY
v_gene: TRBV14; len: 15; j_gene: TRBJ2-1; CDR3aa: ASSPLGSGVLYNEQF